The present entry profiles one TCR beta chain with its context. These data originate in a study of T-cell reconstitution after alpha-beta-depleted transplantation in children. V was clipped by 4 bases and J by 6 bases, with 12 bases between them. The germline V gene has CDR1 SGHRS and CDR2 YFSETQ. This CDR3 is 13 amino acids long. As it was prepared, the TCRbeta library received unique molecular identifiers. TCRdb passed the PCR reads through MiXCR, listing each CDR3 protein once. The table has about 980,000 distinct CDR3 sequences, roughly 31% seen once. The sequence derives from a boy less than two years old who had a stem cell transplant for SCID, so the T cells may come from the graft donor. The chain combines TRBV5-1 with TRBJ2-3; TRBD2 is a possible D gene (6 bases). The input for sequencing was PBMCs, mostly from graft donor cells, taken 360 days after TCRalphabeta/CD19-depleted stem cell transplant. CDR3 in DNA: TGCGCCAGCAGCCCGTTCAGCGGGGATACGCAGTATTTT. Amino acid sequence: CASSPFSGDTQYF.